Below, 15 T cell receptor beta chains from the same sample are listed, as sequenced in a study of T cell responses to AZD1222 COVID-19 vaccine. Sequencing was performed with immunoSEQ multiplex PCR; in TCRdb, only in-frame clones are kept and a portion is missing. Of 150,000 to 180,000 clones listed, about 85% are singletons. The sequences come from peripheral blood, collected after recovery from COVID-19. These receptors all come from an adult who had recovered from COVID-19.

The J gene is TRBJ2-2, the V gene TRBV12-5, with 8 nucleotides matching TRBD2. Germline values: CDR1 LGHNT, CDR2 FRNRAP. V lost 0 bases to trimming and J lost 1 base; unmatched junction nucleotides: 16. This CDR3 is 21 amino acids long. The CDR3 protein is CASGLVLGASGLMLNTGELFF. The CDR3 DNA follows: TGTGCTAGTGGTTTGGTACTTGGGGCTAGCGGGCTAATGTTGAACACCGGGGAGCTGTTTTTT.

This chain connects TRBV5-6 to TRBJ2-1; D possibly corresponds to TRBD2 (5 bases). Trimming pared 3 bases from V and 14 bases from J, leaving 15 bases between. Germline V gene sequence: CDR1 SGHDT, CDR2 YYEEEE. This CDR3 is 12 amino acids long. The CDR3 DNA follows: TGTGCCAGCAGCTGGCGGGCCTCGGAAGAGTTCTTC. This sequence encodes CASSWRASEEFF.

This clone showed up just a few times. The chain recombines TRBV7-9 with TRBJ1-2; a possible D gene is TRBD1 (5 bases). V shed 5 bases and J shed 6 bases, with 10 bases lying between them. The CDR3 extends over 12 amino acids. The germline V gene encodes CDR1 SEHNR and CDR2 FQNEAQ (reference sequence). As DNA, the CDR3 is TGTGCCAGCAGCCTAGACAGACATGGCTACACCTTC. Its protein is CASSLDRHGYTF.

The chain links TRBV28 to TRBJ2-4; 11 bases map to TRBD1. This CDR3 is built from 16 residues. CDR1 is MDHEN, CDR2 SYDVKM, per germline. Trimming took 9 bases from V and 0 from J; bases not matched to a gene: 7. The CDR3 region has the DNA TGTGCCAGTATGGACAGGGGGCGGTTAGCCAAAAACATTCAGTACTTC. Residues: CASMDRGRLAKNIQYF. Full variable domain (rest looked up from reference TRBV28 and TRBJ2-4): DVKVTQSSRYLVKRTGEKVFLECVQDMDHENMFWYRQDPGLGLRLIYFSYDVKMKEKGDIPEGYSVSREKKERFSLILESASTNQTSMYLCASMDRGRLAKNIQYFGAGTRLSVL.

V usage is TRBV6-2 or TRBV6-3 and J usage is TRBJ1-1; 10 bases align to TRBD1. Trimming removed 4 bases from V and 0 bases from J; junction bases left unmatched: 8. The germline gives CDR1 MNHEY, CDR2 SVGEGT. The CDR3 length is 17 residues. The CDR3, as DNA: TGTGCCAGCAGTTGGGGACAGGGGTTCCGTATGAACACTGAAGCTTTCTTT. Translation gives CASSWGQGFRMNTEAFF.

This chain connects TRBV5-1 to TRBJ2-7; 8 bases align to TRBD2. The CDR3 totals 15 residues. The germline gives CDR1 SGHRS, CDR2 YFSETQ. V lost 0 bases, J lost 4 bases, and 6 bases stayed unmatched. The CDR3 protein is CASSLAPLAEYEQYF. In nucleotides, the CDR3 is TGCGCCAGCAGCTTGGCCCCACTAGCGGAATACGAGCAGTACTTC.

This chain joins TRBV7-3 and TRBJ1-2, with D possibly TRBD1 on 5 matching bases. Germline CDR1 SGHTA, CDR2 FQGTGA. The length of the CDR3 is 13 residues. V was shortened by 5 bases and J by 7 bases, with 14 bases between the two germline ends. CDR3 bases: TGTGCCAGCAGCCCCAGCGGGGGGAGTGGCTACACCTTC. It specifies CASSPSGGSGYTF.

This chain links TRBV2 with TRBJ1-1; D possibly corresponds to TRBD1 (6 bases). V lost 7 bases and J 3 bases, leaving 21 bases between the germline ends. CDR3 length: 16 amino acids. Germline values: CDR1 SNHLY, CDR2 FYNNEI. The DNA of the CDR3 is TGTGCCAGCACACCAACCTTTACAGGGTGGGACACTGAAGCTTTCTTT. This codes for CASTPTFTGWDTEAFF.

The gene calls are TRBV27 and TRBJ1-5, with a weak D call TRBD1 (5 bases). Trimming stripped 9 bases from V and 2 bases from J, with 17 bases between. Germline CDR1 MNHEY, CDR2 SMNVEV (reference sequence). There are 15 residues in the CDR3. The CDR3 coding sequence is TGTGCCAGTGGGACTTCTTTAGTGGGCAATCAGCCCCAGCATTTT. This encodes CASGTSLVGNQPQHF.

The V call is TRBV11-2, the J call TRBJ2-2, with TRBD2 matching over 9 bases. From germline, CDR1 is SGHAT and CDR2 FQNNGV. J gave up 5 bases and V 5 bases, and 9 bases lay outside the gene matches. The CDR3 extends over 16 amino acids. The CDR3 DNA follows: TGTGCCAGCAGCCCGAGGCTAGCGGGACGGACCGGGGAGCTGTTTTTT. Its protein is CASSPRLAGRTGELFF.

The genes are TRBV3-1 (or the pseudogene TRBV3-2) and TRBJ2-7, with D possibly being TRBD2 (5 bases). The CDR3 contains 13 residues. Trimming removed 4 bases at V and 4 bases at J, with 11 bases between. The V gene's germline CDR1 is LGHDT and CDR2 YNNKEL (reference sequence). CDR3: CASSRTEGYEQYF. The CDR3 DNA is TGTGCCAGCAGCCGTACAGAGGGTTACGAGCAGTACTTC.

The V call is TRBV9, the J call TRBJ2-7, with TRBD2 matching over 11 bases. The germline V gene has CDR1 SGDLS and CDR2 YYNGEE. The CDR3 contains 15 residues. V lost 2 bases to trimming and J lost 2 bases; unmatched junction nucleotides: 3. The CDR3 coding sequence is TGTGCCAGCAGCGTCGGTAGCGGGAGGGCCTACGAGCAGTACTTC. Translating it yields CASSVGSGRAYEQYF.

For the CDR3, the DNA is TGTGCCAGCAGCCGGAGGACAGAAGGCACAGATACGCAGTATTTT. It is translated as CASSRRTEGTDTQYF. The V gene is TRBV11-2, the J gene TRBJ2-3; a weak D match, TRBD1 (6 bases). This CDR3 has 15 residues. Germline CDR1 and CDR2: SGHAT and FQNNGV. V shed 5 bases and J shed 1 base, with 13 bases lying between them.

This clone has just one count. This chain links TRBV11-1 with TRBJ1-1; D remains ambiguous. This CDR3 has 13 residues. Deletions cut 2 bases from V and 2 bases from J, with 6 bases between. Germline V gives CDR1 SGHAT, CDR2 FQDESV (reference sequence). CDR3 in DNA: TGTGCCAGCAGCTTAAAGGTTAACACTGAAGCTTTCTTT. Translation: CASSLKVNTEAFF.

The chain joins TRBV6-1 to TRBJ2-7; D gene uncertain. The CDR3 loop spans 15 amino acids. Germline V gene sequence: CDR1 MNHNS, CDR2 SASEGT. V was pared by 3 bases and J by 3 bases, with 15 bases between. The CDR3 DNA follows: TGTGCCAGCAGTGATTCGGACGGGCGATACTACGAGCAGTACTTC. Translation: CASSDSDGRYYEQYF.